This TCR beta chain was sequenced during a study of shared clonotypes between healthy human individuals. Study conclusions and caveats: Apart from blood, nothing was sampled; tissue repertoires likely differ.

About this clone itself: Its antigen is as yet unknown.

Method: immunoSEQ multiplex PCR; TCRdb's copy keeps in-frame clones and lacks some. The sample yields 950,000 to 1,100,000 clones, more than 65% seen once. Trimming stripped 0 bases from V and 13 bases from J, with 16 bases between. Germline V gene sequence: CDR1 SGDLS, CDR2 YYNGEE. The CDR3 is 13 amino acids. The sequencing sample was made of memory CD4+ T cells sorted from blood. The sample's subset: CD45RA-negative fraction. The TCR was taken from a man between 18 and 35 years old in good health. The chain employs TRBV9 and TRBJ1-2; unclear D gene. The CDR3 DNA reads TGTGCCAGCAGCGTAGCTCAAACATCCCCCAGCACCTTC. This translates into CASSVAQTSPSTF.